The 17 T cell receptor beta chains below were found in one sample sequenced in a study of OX40 agonist ivuxolimab in advanced cancers. Assay: immunoSEQ multiplex PCR; the TCRdb copy retains only in-frame clones and omits some. The table shows around 53,000 clones, with around four fifths occurring only once. The sequences come from CD4+ or CD8+ T cells sorted from blood, collected in a trial of the OX40 agonist ivuxolimab. These receptors originate from an adult with an advanced solid tumor such as melanoma, head and neck, liver or kidney cancer.

In DNA, the CDR3 is TGTGCCAGCAGCCCGTCCCCCCATAGCAATCAGCCCCAGCATTTT. This translates into CASSPSPHSNQPQHF. The genes are TRBV6-1 and TRBJ1-5; D gene uncertain. The V end was cut by 6 bases, the J end by 0 bases, with 12 bases between. CDR3 length: 15 residues. Per the germline V gene, CDR1 is MNHNS and CDR2 is SASEGT.

This chain joins TRBV4-1 and TRBJ2-5; TRBD2 aligns across 7 bases. The CDR3 covers 16 residues. Unmatched junction bases numbered 10, after V lost 4 bases and J lost 2 bases. The V gene's germline CDR1 is MGHRA and CDR2 YSYEKL. CDR3 DNA sequence: TGCGCCAGCAGCCCCTTGACCGGGACTATTCAAGAGACCCAGTACTTC. Residues: CASSPLTGTIQETQYF.

This clone was recorded a few times. This chain joins TRBV29-1 and TRBJ1-1; D unresolved. V was shortened by 5 bases and J by 1 base, with 11 bases between the two germline ends. The CDR3 covers 13 residues. From germline, CDR1 is SQVTM and CDR2 ANQGSEA. Here the CDR3 reads CSVYHSQNTEAFF. Here the CDR3 DNA reads TGCAGCGTTTATCACTCCCAGAACACTGAAGCTTTCTTT.

V usage is TRBV11-3 and J usage is TRBJ2-1; TRBD2 agrees at 8 bases. Germline trimming cut 1 base from V and 4 bases from J; bases unmatched to any gene: 6. CDR1 and CDR2 (germline): SGHNT, YENEEA. The CDR3 loop spans 16 amino acids. The CDR3 reads CASSLAGTRAYNEQFF. CDR3 DNA sequence: TGTGCCAGCAGCTTAGCCGGGACTAGGGCATACAATGAGCAGTTCTTC.

The V gene is TRBV5-1, the J gene TRBJ2-5; D may be TRBD1 (6 bases). The CDR3 totals 15 residues. Germline V CDR1 and CDR2: SGHRS, YFSETQ. V was cut by 0 bases and J by 3 bases, with 12 bases left in between. The CDR3, as DNA: TGCGCCAGCAGCTTGGCCTACAGGGTGGAAGAGACCCAGTACTTC. The encoded protein is CASSLAYRVEETQYF.

The chain is built from TRBV5-1 and TRBJ2-1; D perhaps matches TRBD1 (5 bases). Deletions cut 4 bases from V and 7 bases from J, with 9 bases between. Per germline, CDR1 SGHRS and CDR2 YFSETQ. This CDR3 has 12 amino acids. CDR3 in amino acids: CASSPGFNEQFF. The CDR3 bases are TGCGCCAGCAGCCCAGGGTTTAATGAGCAGTTCTTC.

This chain links TRBV7-2 with TRBJ2-7, with a tentative D call TRBD2 (7 bases). This CDR3 region has 15 residues. V was clipped by 4 bases and J by 6 bases, with 19 bases between them. The V gene's germline CDR1 is SGHTA and CDR2 FQGNSA. The CDR3 region is CASSSRGGGGSEQYF. The CDR3 bases are TGTGCCAGCAGCTCCCGGGGAGGGGGGGGCTCCGAGCAGTACTTC.

The J gene is TRBJ1-2, the V gene TRBV12-5; a possible D gene is TRBD1 (5 bases). The V and J ends lost 5 bases and 7 bases respectively, with 17 bases between them. The CDR3 sequence is 14 residues long. Per germline, CDR1 LGHNT and CDR2 FRNRAP. CDR3 in amino acids: CASGVQGPEGGYTF. CDR3 in DNA: TGTGCTAGTGGTGTTCAGGGCCCTGAGGGTGGCTACACCTTC.

The chain recombines TRBV5-8 with TRBJ2-4; 9 bases fit TRBD1. With 0 bases clipped from V and 0 bases from J, the junction kept 1 base outside the gene matches. There are 16 residues in the CDR3. Germline CDR1 is SGHTS and CDR2 is YDEGEE. In nucleotides, the CDR3 is TGTGCCAGCAGCTTGGGGACAGGGGCAGCCAAAAACATTCAGTACTTC. Encoded protein: CASSLGTGAAKNIQYF.

This chain links TRBV9 with TRBJ2-7; 10 positions agree with TRBD2. Germline V CDR1 and CDR2: SGDLS, YYNGEE. This CDR3 region has 15 residues. Trimming took 3 bases from V and 0 from J; bases not matched to a gene: 3. Here the CDR3 DNA reads TGTGCCAGCAGCGGGACTAGCGGAAGCTCCTACGAGCAGTACTTC. Its protein is CASSGTSGSSYEQYF.

The chain employs TRBV4-3 and TRBJ2-7; perhaps TRBD2 as D (5 bases). This CDR3 spans 16 amino acids. The V and J ends lost 0 bases and 2 bases respectively, with 14 bases between them. The germline gives CDR1 LGHNA, CDR2 YSLEER. CDR3 in amino acids: CASSQDIGGLAYEQYF. DNA for the CDR3: TGCGCCAGCAGCCAAGACATTGGTGGACTTGCCTACGAGCAGTACTTC.

This clone was recorded a few times. The rearrangement joins TRBV29-1 to TRBJ2-7; possible D gene TRBD1, 5 bases. V lost 7 bases to trimming and J lost 3 bases, with 13 bases between them. Looked up from germline, CDR1 is SQVTM and CDR2 is ANQGSEA. The CDR3 consists of 12 residues. The CDR3 loop reads CSAAKGIYEQYF. The CDR3 bases are TGCAGCGCGGCGAAGGGGATCTACGAGCAGTACTTC.

This chain links TRBV5-6 with TRBJ2-1, with D perhaps matching TRBD2 (6 bases). Germline V gene data show CDR1 as SGHDT and CDR2 as YYEEEE. Trimming left V 4 bases short and J 2 bases short, with 13 bases between. CDR3 size: 15 residues. The CDR3 region has the DNA TGTGCCAGCAGCCCCCTGGGGAGGACCTACAATGAGCAGTTCTTC. It is translated as CASSPLGRTYNEQFF. The variable domain in full, with the rest retrieved from reference TRBV5-6 and TRBJ2-1, is DAGVTQSPTHLIKTRGQQVTLRCSPKSGHDTVSWYQQALGQGPQFIFQYYEEEERQRGNFPDRFSGHQFPNYSSELNVNALLLGDSALYLCASSPLGRTYNEQFFGPGTRLTVL.

The chain is built from TRBV6-1 and TRBJ1-2; D remains unclear. The V gene lost 5 bases and the J gene lost 8 bases, with 12 bases spanning the gap. The CDR3 extends over 12 amino acids. Germline V lookup: CDR1 MNHNS, CDR2 SASEGT. The chain's CDR3 is CASSLDVGGYTF. The CDR3, as DNA: TGTGCCAGCAGTTTAGATGTCGGAGGCTACACCTTC.

The chain links TRBV5-8 to TRBJ2-5; 15 nucleotides agree with TRBD2. This CDR3 has 17 residues. Trimming took 4 bases from V and 5 from J; bases not matched to a gene: 9. CDR1 and CDR2 (germline): SGHTS, YDEGEE. The DNA for the CDR3 is TGTGCCAGCAGCCCAGGACTAGCGGGGGGGCCGGATGAGACCCAGTACTTC. This translates into CASSPGLAGGPDETQYF.

This rearrangement joins TRBV7-3 to TRBJ2-2, with D possibly being TRBD2 (5 bases). CDR1 is SGHTA, CDR2 FQGTGA, per germline. V lost 7 bases to trimming and J lost 8 bases, with 17 bases between them. This CDR3 contains 14 residues. Here the CDR3 reads CASTRDPQVGELFF. Written as DNA, the CDR3 is TGTGCCAGCACCCGGGATCCTCAGGTTGGGGAGCTGTTTTTT.

The chain joins TRBV7-2 to TRBJ2-3; D remains unclear. There are 12 residues in the CDR3. V lost 3 bases, J lost 10 bases, and 11 bases lay in between. Looked up from germline, CDR1 is SGHTA and CDR2 is FQGNSA. The CDR3 region has the DNA TGTGCCAGCAGCTTGGCCAGGCCTGCGCAGTATTTT. Amino acid sequence: CASSLARPAQYF.